The 15 T cell receptor beta chains below come from one sample, sequenced in a study of blood T cell repertoires in COVID-19. TCRdb's copy holds only in-frame clones and misses some; the assay was immunoSEQ multiplex PCR. In the table there are approximately 290,000 clones, roughly 90% of which are singletons. Specimen: peripheral blood. The source of these receptors is a young man with active or convalescent COVID-19.

The genes are TRBV7-2 and TRBJ1-6, with D perhaps matching TRBD1 (5 bases). The CDR3 runs to 17 residues. The germline CDR1 and CDR2 sequences are SGHTA and FQGNSA. The V gene lost 5 bases and the J gene lost 6 bases, with 20 bases spanning the gap. The CDR3 loop reads CASSRRPSWGLNSPLHF. The CDR3 bases are TGTGCCAGCAGCCGCCGACCGTCGTGGGGCCTTAATTCACCCCTCCACTTT.

The chain combines TRBV9 with TRBJ1-1, with D unresolved. CDR3 length: 11 amino acids. Trimming took 4 bases from V and 4 from J, leaving 5 bases between them. Looked up from germline, CDR1 is SGDLS and CDR2 is YYNGEE. The CDR3 sequence: CASSPLTEAFF. The CDR3 DNA reads as TGTGCCAGCAGCCCCCTCACTGAAGCTTTCTTT.

The chain recombines TRBV7-3 with TRBJ2-1; D is undetermined. The CDR3 has 17 residues. Germline CDR1 is SGHTA and CDR2 is FQGTGA. Trimming pared 1 base from V and 1 base from J, leaving 14 bases between. In nucleotides, the CDR3 is TGTGCCAGCAGCTTAAGTGGCCAGCGTACTTCCTACAATGAGCAGTTCTTC. Protein: CASSLSGQRTSYNEQFF.

The chain joins TRBV9 to TRBJ2-1; 9 nucleotides line up with TRBD1. This CDR3 is built from 15 residues. In germline, CDR1 is SGDLS, CDR2 YYNGEE. Trimming cost V 5 bases and J 4 bases; bases outside gene matches: 7. The CDR3, as DNA: TGTGCCAGCAGTGAACAGGGGGCATCATACAATGAGCAGTTCTTC. It specifies CASSEQGASYNEQFF.

The rearrangement uses TRBV3-1 (or the pseudogene TRBV3-2) and TRBJ2-5, with TRBD2 matching 7 bases. The CDR3 runs to 13 residues. Losses at the gene ends were 4 bases for V and 4 bases for J; bases not matched to a gene: 3. CDR1 and CDR2 from the germline V gene are LGHDT and YNNKEL (reference sequence). The CDR3 region is CASSPSGAETQYF. CDR3 DNA: TGTGCCAGCAGCCCGAGCGGGGCAGAGACCCAGTACTTC.

V gene TRBV4-1 combines with J gene TRBJ1-2, with D hard to call. Trimming pared 1 base from V and 5 bases from J, leaving 14 bases between. From germline, CDR1 is MGHRA and CDR2 YSYEKL. The CDR3 runs 15 residues. Written as DNA, the CDR3 is TGCGCCAGCAGCCAAGTCCCCCGAGGTTTTTATGGCTACACCTTC. Its translation is CASSQVPRGFYGYTF.

The V gene is TRBV5-1, the J gene TRBJ1-2; D unclear. Per the germline V gene, CDR1 is SGHRS and CDR2 is YFSETQ. The CDR3 spans 13 residues. Trimming shortened V by 3 bases and J by 4 bases, and 10 bases separated the two germline ends. DNA for the CDR3: TGCGCCAGCAGCTACAATCAGGCCTATGGCTACACCTTC. This codes for CASSYNQAYGYTF.

This chain links TRBV5-4 with TRBJ1-1; D gene uncertain. CDR3 length: 14 amino acids. V was shortened by 2 bases and J by 3 bases, with 11 bases between the two germline ends. Germline V gene data show CDR1 as SGHNT and CDR2 as YYREEE (reference sequence). CDR3 amino acids: CASSLTESDTEAFF. The CDR3 DNA reads as TGTGCCAGCAGCTTAACGGAAAGCGACACTGAAGCTTTCTTT.

The chain uses TRBV24-1 and TRBJ2-2, with 10 bases aligning to TRBD1. CDR3 size: 18 residues. The V gene end was trimmed by 4 bases and the J gene end by 3 bases; junction bases not matched to a gene: 10. CDR1 is KGHDR and CDR2 is SFDVKD in the germline V gene. Written as DNA, the CDR3 is TGTGCCACCAGTGACCGGGACAGGGGCGGTGTCTACACCGGGGAGCTGTTTTTT. Translated, it gives CATSDRDRGGVYTGELFF.

In this sample, this clone turned up once. The V gene is TRBV7-3, the J gene TRBJ2-1; D is perhaps TRBD1 (5 bases). Germline V lookup: CDR1 SGHTA, CDR2 FQGTGA. Trimming removed 5 bases from V and 1 base from J, with 12 bases in between. There are 15 residues in the CDR3. The CDR3 loop is CASSPQGVSYNEQFF. For the CDR3, the DNA is TGTGCCAGCAGCCCTCAAGGGGTTTCCTACAATGAGCAGTTCTTC.

V is TRBV27 and J is TRBJ2-2; D remains ambiguous. This CDR3 has 12 residues. The germline V gene has CDR1 MNHEY and CDR2 SMNVEV (reference sequence). The germline V and J ends were trimmed by 3 bases and 5 bases, with 4 bases remaining between them. CDR3 DNA: TGTGCCAGCAGTTTCATGACCGGGGAGCTGTTTTTT. Encoded protein: CASSFMTGELFF.

This clone showed up just a few times. The chain employs TRBV4-1 and TRBJ1-1; 7 bases align to TRBD1. CDR1 is MGHRA, CDR2 YSYEKL, per germline. Losses at the gene ends were 4 bases for V and 1 base for J; bases not matched to a gene: 6. The length of the CDR3 is 15 residues. The CDR3 DNA follows: TGCGCCAGCAGCCGAGGAGGGGGCAGGAACACTGAAGCTTTCTTT. Translating gives CASSRGGGRNTEAFF.

The sample holds a few counts of this clone. The rearrangement uses TRBV9 and TRBJ2-7; the D gene is possibly TRBD1 (6 bases). Germline CDR1 reads SGDLS; CDR2 reads YYNGEE. The V end lost 3 bases, the J end lost 6 bases, and 10 bases lay between the germline ends. The CDR3 has 12 residues. The chain's CDR3 is CASSAQGREQYF. CDR3 coding DNA: TGTGCCAGCAGCGCACAGGGCCGCGAGCAGTACTTC.

J is TRBJ2-7 and V is TRBV7-9, with TRBD1 matching 11 bases. The CDR3 totals 13 residues. Germline V gene lookup returns CDR1 SEHNR and CDR2 FQNEAQ (reference sequence). With 5 bases clipped from V and 5 bases from J, the junction kept 2 bases outside the gene matches. The CDR3: CASSPGQGDEQYF. CDR3 DNA sequence: TGTGCCAGCAGCCCGGGACAGGGGGACGAGCAGTACTTC.

The V gene is TRBV11-1, the J gene TRBJ2-1; possible D gene TRBD1, 6 bases. The germline CDR1 and CDR2 sequences are SGHAT and FQDESV (reference sequence). Trimming left V 5 bases short and J 6 bases short, with 17 bases between. The CDR3 extends over 15 amino acids. The CDR3 DNA is TGTGCCAGCAGCCCCCGGGACAATCCGATCAATGAGCAGTTCTTC. Encoded protein: CASSPRDNPINEQFF.